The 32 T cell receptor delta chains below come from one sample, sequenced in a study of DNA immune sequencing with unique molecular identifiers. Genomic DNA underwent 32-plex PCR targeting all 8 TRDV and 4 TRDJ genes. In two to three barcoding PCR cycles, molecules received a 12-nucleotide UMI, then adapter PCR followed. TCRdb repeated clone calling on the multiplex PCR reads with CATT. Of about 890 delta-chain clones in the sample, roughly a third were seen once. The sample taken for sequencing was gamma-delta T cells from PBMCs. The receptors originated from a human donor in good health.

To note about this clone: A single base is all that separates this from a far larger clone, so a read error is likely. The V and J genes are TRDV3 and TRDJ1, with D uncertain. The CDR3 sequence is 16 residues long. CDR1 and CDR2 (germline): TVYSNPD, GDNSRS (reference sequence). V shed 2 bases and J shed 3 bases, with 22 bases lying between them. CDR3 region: CAFFGLGGGFADKLIF. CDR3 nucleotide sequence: TGTGCCTTTTTCGGCTTAGGCGGTGGGTTTGCCGATAAACTCATCTTT.

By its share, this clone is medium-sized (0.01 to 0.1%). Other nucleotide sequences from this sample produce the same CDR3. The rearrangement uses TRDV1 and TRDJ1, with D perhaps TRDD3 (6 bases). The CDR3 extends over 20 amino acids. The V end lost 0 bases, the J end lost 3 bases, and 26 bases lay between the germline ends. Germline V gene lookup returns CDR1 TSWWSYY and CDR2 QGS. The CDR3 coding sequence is TGTGCTCTTGGGGAACTCCGGCCTTTCTGGGGTCCCTGGCGGGCCGATAAACTCATCTTT. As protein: CALGELRPFWGPWRADKLIF.

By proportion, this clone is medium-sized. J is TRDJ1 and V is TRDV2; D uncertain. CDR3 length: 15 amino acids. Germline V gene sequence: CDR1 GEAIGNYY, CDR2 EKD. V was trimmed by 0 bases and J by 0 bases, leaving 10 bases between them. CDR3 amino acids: CACDTVSGDTDKLIF. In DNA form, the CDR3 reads TGTGCCTGTGACACCGTATCAGGTGACACCGATAAACTCATCTTT.

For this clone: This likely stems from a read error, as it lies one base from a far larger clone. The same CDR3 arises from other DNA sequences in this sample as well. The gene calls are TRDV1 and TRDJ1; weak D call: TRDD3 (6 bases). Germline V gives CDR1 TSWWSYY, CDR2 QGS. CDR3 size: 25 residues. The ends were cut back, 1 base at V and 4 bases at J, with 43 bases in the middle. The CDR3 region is CALGEPNPFPLLFSSQWILLDKLIF. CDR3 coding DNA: TGTGCTCTTGGGGAACCCAACCCATTCCCTCTCCTGTTTTCCTCCCAATGGATACTACTCGATAAACTCATCTTT.

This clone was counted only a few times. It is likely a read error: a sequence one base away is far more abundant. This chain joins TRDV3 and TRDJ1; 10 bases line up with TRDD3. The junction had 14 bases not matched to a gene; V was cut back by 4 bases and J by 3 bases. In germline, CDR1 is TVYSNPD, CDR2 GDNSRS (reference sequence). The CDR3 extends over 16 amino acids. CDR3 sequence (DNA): TGTGCCTATATTGCCGGGGGATACGAGGTACCCGATAAACTCATCTTT. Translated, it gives CAYIAGGYEVPDKLIF.

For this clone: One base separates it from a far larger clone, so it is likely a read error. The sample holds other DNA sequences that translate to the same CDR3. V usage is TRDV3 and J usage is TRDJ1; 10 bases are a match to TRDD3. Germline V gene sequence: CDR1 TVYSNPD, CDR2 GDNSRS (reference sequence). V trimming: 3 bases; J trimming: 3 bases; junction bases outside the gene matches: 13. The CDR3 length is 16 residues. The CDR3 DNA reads TGTGCCTTCATTGCCGGGGGATACGAGGTACCCGATAAACTCATCTTT. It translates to CAFIAGGYEVPDKLIF.

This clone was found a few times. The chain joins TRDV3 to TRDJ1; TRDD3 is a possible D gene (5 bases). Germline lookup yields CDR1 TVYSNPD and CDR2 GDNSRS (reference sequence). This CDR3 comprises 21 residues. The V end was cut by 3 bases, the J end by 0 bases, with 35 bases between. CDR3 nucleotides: TGTGCCTTCCAGGATCCTGAACTTATTTATGGGGTACCGATGTACACCGATAAACTCATCTTT. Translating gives CAFQDPELIYGVPMYTDKLIF.

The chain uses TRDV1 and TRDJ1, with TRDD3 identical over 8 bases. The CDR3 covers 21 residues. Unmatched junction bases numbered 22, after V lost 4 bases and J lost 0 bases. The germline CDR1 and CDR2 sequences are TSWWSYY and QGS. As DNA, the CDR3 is TGTGCTCTTGGGGGACGCCCAGATCAGGGCGTACTGGGGGCGTACACCGATAAACTCATCTTT. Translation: CALGGRPDQGVLGAYTDKLIF.

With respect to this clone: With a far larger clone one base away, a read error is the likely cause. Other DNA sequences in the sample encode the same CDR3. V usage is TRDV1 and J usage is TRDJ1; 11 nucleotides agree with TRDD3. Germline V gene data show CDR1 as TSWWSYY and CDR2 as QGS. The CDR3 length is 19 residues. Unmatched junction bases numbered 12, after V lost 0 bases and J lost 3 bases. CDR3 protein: CALGELLVLGDSDADKLIF. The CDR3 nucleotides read TGTGCTCTTGGGGAACTCCTTGTACTGGGGGATAGTGACGCCGATAAACTCATCTTT.

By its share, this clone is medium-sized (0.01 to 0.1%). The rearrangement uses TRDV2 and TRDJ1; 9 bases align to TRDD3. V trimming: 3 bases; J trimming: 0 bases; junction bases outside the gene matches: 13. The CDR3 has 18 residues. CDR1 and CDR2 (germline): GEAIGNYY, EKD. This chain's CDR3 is CACDPLLLGDHYTDKLIF. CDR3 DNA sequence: TGTGCCTGTGACCCCCTGTTACTGGGGGACCACTACACCGATAAACTCATCTTT.

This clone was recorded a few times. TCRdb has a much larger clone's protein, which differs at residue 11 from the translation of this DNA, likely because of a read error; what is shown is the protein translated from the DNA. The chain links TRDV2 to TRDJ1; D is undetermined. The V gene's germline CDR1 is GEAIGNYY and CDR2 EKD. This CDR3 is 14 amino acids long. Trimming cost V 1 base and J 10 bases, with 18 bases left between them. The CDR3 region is CACDTVEVRRGLIF. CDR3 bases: TGTGCCTGTGACACTGTAGAGGTCAGGCGGGGACTCATCTTT.

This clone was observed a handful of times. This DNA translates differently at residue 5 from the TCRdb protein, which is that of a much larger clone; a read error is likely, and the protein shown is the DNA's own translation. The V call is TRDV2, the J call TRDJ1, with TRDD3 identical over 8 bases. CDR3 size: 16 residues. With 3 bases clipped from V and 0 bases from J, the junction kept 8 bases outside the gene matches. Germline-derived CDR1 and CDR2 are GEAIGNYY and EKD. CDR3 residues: CACDVLGGSYTDKLIF. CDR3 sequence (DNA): TGTGCCTGTGACGTACTGGGGGGCTCATACACCGATAAACTCATCTTT.

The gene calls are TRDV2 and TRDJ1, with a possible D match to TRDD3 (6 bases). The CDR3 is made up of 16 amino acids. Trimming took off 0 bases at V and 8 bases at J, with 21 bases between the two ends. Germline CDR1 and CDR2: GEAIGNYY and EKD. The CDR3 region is CACDTVSPVLGPKLIF. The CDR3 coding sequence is TGTGCCTGTGACACCGTTTCCCCCGTACTGGGCCCCAAACTCATCTTT.

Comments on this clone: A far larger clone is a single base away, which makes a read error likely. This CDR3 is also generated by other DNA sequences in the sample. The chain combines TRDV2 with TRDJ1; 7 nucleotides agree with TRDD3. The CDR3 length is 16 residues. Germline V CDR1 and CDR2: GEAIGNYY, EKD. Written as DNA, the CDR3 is TGTGCCTGTGACGGCCTGGGGGGCTCATACACCGATAAACTGATCTTT. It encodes CACDGLGGSYTDKLIF.

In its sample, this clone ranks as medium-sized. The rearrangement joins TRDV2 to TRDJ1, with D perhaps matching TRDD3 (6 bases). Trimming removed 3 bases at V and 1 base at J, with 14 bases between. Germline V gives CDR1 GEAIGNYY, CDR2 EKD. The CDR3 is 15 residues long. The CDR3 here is CACDFLTGRTDKLIF. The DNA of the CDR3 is TGTGCCTGTGACTTCCTTACTGGGCGCACCGATAAACTCATCTTT.

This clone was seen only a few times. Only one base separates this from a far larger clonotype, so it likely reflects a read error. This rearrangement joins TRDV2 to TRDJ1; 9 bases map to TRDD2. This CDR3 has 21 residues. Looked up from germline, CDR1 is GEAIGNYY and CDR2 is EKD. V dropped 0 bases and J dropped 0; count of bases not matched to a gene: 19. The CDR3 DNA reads TGTGCCTGTGACACCTTGATCCTTCCTACGTCCCCATCCCGGTACACCGATAAACTCATCTTT. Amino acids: CACDTLILPTSPSRYTDKLIF.

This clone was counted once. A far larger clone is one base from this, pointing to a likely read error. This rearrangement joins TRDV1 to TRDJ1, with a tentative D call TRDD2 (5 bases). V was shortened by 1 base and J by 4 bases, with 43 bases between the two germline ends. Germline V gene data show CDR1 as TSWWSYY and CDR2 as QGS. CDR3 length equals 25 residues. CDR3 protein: CALGEPNPFPLLFSSQCILLDKLIF. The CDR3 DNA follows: TGTGCTCTTGGGGAACCCAACCCATTCCCCCTCCTGTTTTCCTCCCAATGTATACTACTCGATAAACTCATCTTT.

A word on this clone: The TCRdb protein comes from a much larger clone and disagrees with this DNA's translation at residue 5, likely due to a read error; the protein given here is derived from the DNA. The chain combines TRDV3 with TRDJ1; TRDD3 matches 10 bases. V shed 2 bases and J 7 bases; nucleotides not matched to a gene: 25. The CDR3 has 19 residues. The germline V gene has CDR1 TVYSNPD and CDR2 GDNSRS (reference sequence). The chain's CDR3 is CAFSEPMLSGGYALGKLIF. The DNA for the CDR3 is TGTGCCTTTTCGGAACCAATGCTCTCTGGGGGATATGCCCTGGGTAAACTCATCTTT. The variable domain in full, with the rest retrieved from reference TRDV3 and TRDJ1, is CDKVTQSSPDQTVASGSEVVLLCTYDTVYSNPDLFWYRIRPDYSFQFVFYGDNSRSEGADFTQGRFSVKHILTQKAFHLVISPVRTEDSATYYCAFSEPMLSGGYALGKLIFGKGTRVTVEP.

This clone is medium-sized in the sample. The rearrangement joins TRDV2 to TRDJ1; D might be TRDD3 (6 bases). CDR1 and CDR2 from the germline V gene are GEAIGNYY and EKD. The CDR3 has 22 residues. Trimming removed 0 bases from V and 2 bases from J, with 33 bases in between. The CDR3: CACDTVAAGIPSFGGKTDKLIF. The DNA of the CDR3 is TGTGCCTGTGACACCGTTGCGGCGGGAATTCCCTCGTTTGGGGGTAAGACCGATAAACTCATCTTT.

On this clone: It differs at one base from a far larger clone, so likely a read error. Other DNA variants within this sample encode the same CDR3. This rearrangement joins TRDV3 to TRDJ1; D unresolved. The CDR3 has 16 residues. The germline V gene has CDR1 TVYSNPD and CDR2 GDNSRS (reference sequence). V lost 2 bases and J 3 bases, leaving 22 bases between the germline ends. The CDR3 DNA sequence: TGTGCCTTTTTCGGCTTAGGCGGCGGGCTTGCCGATAAACTCATCTTT. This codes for CAFFGLGGGLADKLIF.

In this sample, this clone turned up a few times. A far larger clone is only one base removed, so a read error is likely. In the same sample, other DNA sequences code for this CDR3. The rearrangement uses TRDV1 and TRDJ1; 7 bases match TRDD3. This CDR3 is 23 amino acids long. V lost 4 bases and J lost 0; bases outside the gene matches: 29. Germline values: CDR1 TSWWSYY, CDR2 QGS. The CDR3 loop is CALGGSRGYRGYAGTKYTDKLIF. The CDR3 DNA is TGTGCTCTTGGGGGGTCGCGGGGCTATCGTGGATACGCGGGGACTAAGTACACCGATAAACTCATCTTT.

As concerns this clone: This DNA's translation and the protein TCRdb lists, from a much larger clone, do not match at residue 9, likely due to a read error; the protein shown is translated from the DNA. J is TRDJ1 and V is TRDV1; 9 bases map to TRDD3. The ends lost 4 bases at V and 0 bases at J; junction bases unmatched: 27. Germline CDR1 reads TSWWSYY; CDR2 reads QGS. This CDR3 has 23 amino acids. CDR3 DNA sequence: TGTGCTCTTGGGGGGTCGCGGGGCCATCGGGGATACGCGGGGACTAAGTACACCGATAAACTCATCTTT. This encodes CALGGSRGHRGYAGTKYTDKLIF.

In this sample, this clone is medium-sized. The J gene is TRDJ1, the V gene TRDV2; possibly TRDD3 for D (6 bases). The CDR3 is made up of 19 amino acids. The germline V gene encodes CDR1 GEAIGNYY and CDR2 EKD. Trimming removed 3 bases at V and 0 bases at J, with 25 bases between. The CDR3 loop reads CACDFLSGDEARYTDKLIF. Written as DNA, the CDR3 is TGTGCCTGTGACTTTCTATCGGGGGACGAAGCCCGATACACCGATAAACTCATCTTT.

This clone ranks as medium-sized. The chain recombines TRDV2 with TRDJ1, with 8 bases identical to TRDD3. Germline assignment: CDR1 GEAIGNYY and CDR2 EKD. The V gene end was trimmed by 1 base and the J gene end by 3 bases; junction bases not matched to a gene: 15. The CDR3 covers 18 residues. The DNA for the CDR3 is TGTGCCTGTGACACTTTACTGGGGGCCCCGGCGACGGCCGATAAACTCATCTTT. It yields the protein CACDTLLGAPATADKLIF.

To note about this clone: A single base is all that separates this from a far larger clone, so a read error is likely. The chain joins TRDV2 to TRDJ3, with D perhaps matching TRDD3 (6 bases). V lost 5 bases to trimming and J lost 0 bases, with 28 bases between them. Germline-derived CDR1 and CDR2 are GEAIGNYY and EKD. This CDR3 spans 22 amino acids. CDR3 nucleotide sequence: TGTGCCTGTGCGTCCCTTAGCCTGGGGACGATCAGCCTCTCCTGGGACACCCGACAGATGTTTTTC. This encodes CACASLSLGTISLSWDTRQMFF.

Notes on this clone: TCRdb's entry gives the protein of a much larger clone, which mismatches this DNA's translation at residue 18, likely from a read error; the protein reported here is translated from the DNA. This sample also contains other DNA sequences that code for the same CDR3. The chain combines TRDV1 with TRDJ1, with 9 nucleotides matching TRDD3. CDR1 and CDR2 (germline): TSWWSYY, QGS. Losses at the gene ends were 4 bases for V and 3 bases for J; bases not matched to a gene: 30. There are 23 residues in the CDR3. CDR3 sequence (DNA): TGTGCTCTTGGGGGGTCGCGGGGCTATCGGGGATACGCGGGGACTAAGTACTCCGATAAACTCATCTTT. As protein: CALGGSRGYRGYAGTKYSDKLIF.

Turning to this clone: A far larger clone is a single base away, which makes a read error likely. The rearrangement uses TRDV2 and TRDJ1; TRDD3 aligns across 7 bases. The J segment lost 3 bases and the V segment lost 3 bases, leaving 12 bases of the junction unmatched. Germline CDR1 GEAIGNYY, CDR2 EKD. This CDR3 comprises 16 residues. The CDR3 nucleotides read TGTGCCTGTGACGGCCTGGGGGGCTCATACGCCGATAAACTCATCTTT. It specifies CACDGLGGSYADKLIF.

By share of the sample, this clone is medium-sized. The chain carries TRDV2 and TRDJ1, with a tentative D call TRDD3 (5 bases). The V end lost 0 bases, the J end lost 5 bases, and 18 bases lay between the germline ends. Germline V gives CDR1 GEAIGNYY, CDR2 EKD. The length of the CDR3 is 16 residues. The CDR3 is CACDTGFRNTRDKLIF. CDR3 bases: TGTGCCTGTGACACCGGTTTTAGGAATACGAGAGATAAACTCATCTTT.

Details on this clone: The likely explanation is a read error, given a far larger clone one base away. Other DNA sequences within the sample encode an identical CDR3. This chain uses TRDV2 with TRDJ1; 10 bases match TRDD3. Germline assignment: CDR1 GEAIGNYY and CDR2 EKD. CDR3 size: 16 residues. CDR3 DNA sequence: TGTGCCTGTGACTCCCTACTGGGGGATTACACCGATAAACTCATTTTT. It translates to CACDSLLGDYTDKLIF.

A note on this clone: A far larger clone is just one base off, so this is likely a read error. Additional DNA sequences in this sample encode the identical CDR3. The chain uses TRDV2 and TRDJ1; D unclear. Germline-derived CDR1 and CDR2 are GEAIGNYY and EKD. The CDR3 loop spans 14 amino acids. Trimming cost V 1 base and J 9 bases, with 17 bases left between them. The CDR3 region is CACDTVEVRRELIF. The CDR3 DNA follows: TGTGCCTGTGACACAGTAGAGGTCAGGCGGGAACTCATCTTT.

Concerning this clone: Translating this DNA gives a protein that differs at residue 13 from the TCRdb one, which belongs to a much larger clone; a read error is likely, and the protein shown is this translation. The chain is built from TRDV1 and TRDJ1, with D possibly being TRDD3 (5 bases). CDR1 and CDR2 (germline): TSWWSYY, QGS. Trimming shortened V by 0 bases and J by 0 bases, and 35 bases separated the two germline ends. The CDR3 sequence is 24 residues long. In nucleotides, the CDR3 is TGTGCTCTTGGGGAACTGTCTAGAGGTCACCCGCTGTGGGATCGAGGAAGGTACACCGATAAACTCATCTTT. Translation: CALGELSRGHPLWDRGRYTDKLIF.

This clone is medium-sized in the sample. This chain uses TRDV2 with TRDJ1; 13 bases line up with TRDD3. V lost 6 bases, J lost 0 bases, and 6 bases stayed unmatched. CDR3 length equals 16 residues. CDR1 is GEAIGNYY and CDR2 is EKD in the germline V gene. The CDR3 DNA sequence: TGTGCCTGTTGTGTACTGGGGGATACGCACACCGATAAACTCATCTTT. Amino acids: CACCVLGDTHTDKLIF.